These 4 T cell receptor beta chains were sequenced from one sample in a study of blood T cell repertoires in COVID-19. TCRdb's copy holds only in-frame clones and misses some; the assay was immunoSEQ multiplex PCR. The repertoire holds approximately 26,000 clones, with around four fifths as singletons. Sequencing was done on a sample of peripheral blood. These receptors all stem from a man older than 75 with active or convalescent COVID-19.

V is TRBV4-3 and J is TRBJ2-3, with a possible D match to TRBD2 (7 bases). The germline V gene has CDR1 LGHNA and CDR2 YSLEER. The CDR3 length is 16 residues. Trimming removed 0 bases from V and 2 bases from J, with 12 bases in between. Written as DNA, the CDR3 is TGCGCCAGCAGCCAAGATGAGGCGGGGGCCACAGATACGCAGTATTTT. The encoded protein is CASSQDEAGATDTQYF.

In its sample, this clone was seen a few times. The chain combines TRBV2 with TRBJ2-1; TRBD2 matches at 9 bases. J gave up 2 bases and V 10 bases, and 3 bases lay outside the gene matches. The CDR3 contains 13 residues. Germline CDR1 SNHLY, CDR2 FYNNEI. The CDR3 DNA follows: TGTGCCACCCAGCGGGGGGCCTACAATGAGCAGTTCTTC. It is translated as CATQRGAYNEQFF. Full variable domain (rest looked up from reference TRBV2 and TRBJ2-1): EPEVTQTPSHQVTQMGQEVILRCVPISNHLYFYWYRQILGQKVEFLVSFYNNEISEKSEIFDDQFSVERPDGSNFTLKIRSTKLEDSAMYFCATQRGAYNEQFFGPGTRLTVL.

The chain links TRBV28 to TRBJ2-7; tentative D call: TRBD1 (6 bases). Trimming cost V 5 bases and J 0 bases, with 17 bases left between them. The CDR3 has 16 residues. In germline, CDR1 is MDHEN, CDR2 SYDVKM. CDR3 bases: TGTGCCAGCAGTCCTAGGACAGTTTTCAGCTCCTACGAGCAGTACTTC. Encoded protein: CASSPRTVFSSYEQYF.

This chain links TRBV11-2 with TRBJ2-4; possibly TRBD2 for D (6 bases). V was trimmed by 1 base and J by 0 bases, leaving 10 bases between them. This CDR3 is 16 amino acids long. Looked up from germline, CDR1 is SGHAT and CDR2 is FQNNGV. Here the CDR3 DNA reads TGTGCCAGCAGCTTAGGGTGGAGGGCAGCCAAAAACATTCAGTACTTC. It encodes CASSLGWRAAKNIQYF.